This is a list of T cell receptor beta chains from one sample in a study of Ad26.COV2.S vaccination and SARS-CoV-2 variants. Clones were sequenced by immunoSEQ multiplex PCR, and TCRdb holds only the in-frame ones, with some missing. The data show roughly 400,000 clones, around 90% seen once. The material was peripheral blood, obtained in a trial of Ad26.COV2.S vaccine versus placebo. These receptors all stem from a person between 18 and 65 years old who received the Ad26.COV2.S COVID-19 vaccine or a placebo. Both conserved end residues are part of each CDR3. Fields, in order: V gene, CDR3 length, clone size, D gene, J gene, CDR3 protein, CDR3 DNA. D genes are given only for firm matches. Not every row has a clone size; where given, it reads once, few, many or a size class.

v_gene: TRBV28
len: 14
abundance: NA
d_gene: NA
j_gene: TRBJ1-1
CDR3aa: CASREGQGDTEAFF
CDR3nt: TGTGCCAGCAGGGAGGGACAAGGGGACACTGAAGCTTTCTTT

v_gene: TRBV5-1
len: 14
abundance: NA
d_gene: NA
j_gene: TRBJ2-7
CDR3aa: CASSLDGGWDEQYF
CDR3nt: TGCGCCAGCAGCTTGGACGGCGGTTGGGACGAGCAGTACTTC

v_gene: TRBV5-1
len: 16
abundance: NA
d_gene: NA
j_gene: TRBJ2-5
CDR3aa: CASSPGVSVPQETQYF
CDR3nt: TGCGCCAGCAGCCCGGGGGTTTCCGTCCCCCAAGAGACCCAGTACTTC

v_gene: TRBV25-1
len: 15
abundance: NA
d_gene: NA
j_gene: TRBJ1-4
CDR3aa: CASSDPRGAYEKLFF
CDR3nt: TGTGCCAGCAGTGATCCTCGAGGGGCATATGAAAAACTGTTTTTT

v_gene: TRBV28
len: 17
abundance: NA
d_gene: TRBD2
j_gene: TRBJ2-1
CDR3aa: CASSLFVLTSAYNEQFF
CDR3nt: TGTGCCAGCAGTTTATTTGTTCTGACTAGCGCCTACAATGAGCAGTTCTTC

v_gene: TRBV6-2/TRBV6-3
len: 15
abundance: few
d_gene: TRBD2
j_gene: TRBJ2-7
CDR3aa: CASSYTVTGGIEQYF
CDR3nt: TGTGCCAGCAGTTACACGGTGACGGGAGGCATCGAGCAGTACTTC

v_gene: TRBV5-4
len: 16
abundance: once
d_gene: NA
j_gene: TRBJ1-3
CDR3aa: CASSSAGPSPGNTIYF
CDR3nt: TGTGCCAGCAGCTCAGCGGGACCGAGCCCTGGAAACACCATATATTTT

v_gene: TRBV4-2
len: 14
abundance: NA
d_gene: NA
j_gene: TRBJ1-6
CDR3aa: CASSQARADSPLHF
CDR3nt: TGTGCCAGCAGCCAAGCCAGGGCGGACTCACCCCTCCACTTT

v_gene: TRBV9
len: 15
abundance: few
d_gene: NA
j_gene: TRBJ1-5
CDR3aa: CASSATGYSNQPQHF
CDR3nt: TGTGCCAGCAGCGCTACAGGGTATAGCAATCAGCCCCAGCATTTT

v_gene: TRBV15
len: 16
abundance: NA
d_gene: TRBD1
j_gene: TRBJ1-2
CDR3aa: CATSRGGGQGNYGYTF
CDR3nt: TGTGCCACCAGCAGAGGGGGAGGACAGGGAAACTATGGCTACACCTTC

v_gene: TRBV7-9
len: 17
abundance: NA
d_gene: TRBD1
j_gene: TRBJ2-2
CDR3aa: CASSFVHGQGRTGELFF
CDR3nt: TGTGCCAGCAGCTTTGTACATGGACAGGGACGAACCGGGGAGCTGTTTTTT

v_gene: TRBV2
len: 13
abundance: NA
d_gene: NA
j_gene: TRBJ2-3
CDR3aa: CASMNSYTDTQYF
CDR3nt: TGTGCCAGCATGAACAGCTACACAGATACGCAGTATTTT

v_gene: TRBV4-1
len: 15
abundance: NA
d_gene: NA
j_gene: TRBJ1-3
CDR3aa: CASSQGDVAGNTIYF
CDR3nt: TGCGCCAGCAGCCAAGGGGACGTGGCTGGAAACACCATATATTTT

v_gene: TRBV9
len: 15
abundance: NA
d_gene: NA
j_gene: TRBJ2-1
CDR3aa: CASSSGGGTHNEQFF
CDR3nt: TGTGCCAGCAGCTCAGGCGGAGGAACTCACAATGAGCAGTTCTTC

v_gene: TRBV7-9
len: 14
abundance: NA
d_gene: TRBD1
j_gene: TRBJ1-2
CDR3aa: CASSPQTGGYPHTF
CDR3nt: TGTGCCAGCAGCCCACAGACAGGGGGCTACCCCCACACCTTC

v_gene: TRBV9
len: 13
abundance: NA
d_gene: TRBD2
j_gene: TRBJ2-7
CDR3aa: CASSGSGRREQYF
CDR3nt: TGTGCCAGCAGCGGAAGCGGGAGGCGCGAGCAGTACTTC

v_gene: TRBV3-1/TRBV3-2
len: 14
abundance: NA
d_gene: NA
j_gene: TRBJ1-5
CDR3aa: CASSNSYSNQPQHF
CDR3nt: TGTGCCAGCAGTAATTCTTATAGCAATCAGCCCCAGCATTTT

v_gene: TRBV6-5
len: 14
abundance: NA
d_gene: NA
j_gene: TRBJ2-7
CDR3aa: CASSPEAPIKGQYF
CDR3nt: TGTGCCAGCAGCCCCGAGGCTCCAATTAAAGGGCAGTACTTC

v_gene: TRBV6-5
len: 15
abundance: NA
d_gene: TRBD2
j_gene: TRBJ2-3
CDR3aa: CASSYQSGSSDTQYF
CDR3nt: TGTGCCAGCAGTTACCAAAGCGGGAGCTCGGATACGCAGTATTTT

v_gene: TRBV5-1
len: 14
abundance: NA
d_gene: NA
j_gene: TRBJ2-2
CDR3aa: CASSWLENTGELFF
CDR3nt: TGCGCCAGCAGCTGGCTAGAGAACACCGGGGAGCTGTTTTTT

v_gene: TRBV19
len: 14
abundance: NA
d_gene: NA
j_gene: TRBJ2-2
CDR3aa: CASSDRPNTGELFF
CDR3nt: TGTGCCAGTTCCGACAGACCGAACACCGGGGAGCTGTTTTTT

v_gene: TRBV14
len: 18
abundance: NA
d_gene: NA
j_gene: TRBJ2-6
CDR3aa: CASSRSGPGYGGANVLTF
CDR3nt: TGTGCCAGCAGCCGAAGCGGCCCCGGGTACGGTGGGGCCAACGTCCTGACTTTC

v_gene: TRBV9
len: 15
abundance: NA
d_gene: TRBD1
j_gene: TRBJ1-4
CDR3aa: CASSVGTGGSEKLFF
CDR3nt: TGTGCCAGCAGCGTAGGGACAGGGGGATCTGAAAAACTGTTTTTT

v_gene: TRBV5-1
len: 16
abundance: few
d_gene: TRBD1
j_gene: TRBJ1-4
CDR3aa: CASSLVQGATNEKLFF
CDR3nt: TGCGCCAGCAGCTTGGTCCAGGGGGCAACTAATGAAAAACTGTTTTTT

v_gene: TRBV19
len: 15
abundance: NA
d_gene: TRBD2
j_gene: TRBJ2-3
CDR3aa: CATQPLAGGTDTQYF
CDR3nt: TGTGCCACTCAGCCACTAGCGGGGGGCACAGATACGCAGTATTTT

v_gene: TRBV4-1
len: 13
abundance: NA
d_gene: NA
j_gene: TRBJ1-4
CDR3aa: CASSQASWEKLFF
CDR3nt: TGCGCCAGCAGCCAAGCTTCCTGGGAAAAACTGTTTTTT

v_gene: TRBV10-1
len: 14
abundance: NA
d_gene: TRBD1
j_gene: TRBJ2-7
CDR3aa: CANYRGPEWGEQYF
CDR3nt: TGCGCCAACTACAGGGGTCCCGAATGGGGCGAGCAGTACTTC

v_gene: TRBV2
len: 15
abundance: NA
d_gene: TRBD2
j_gene: TRBJ2-1
CDR3aa: CASSGSGRVYNEQFF
CDR3nt: TGTGCCAGCAGTGGAAGCGGGAGGGTGTACAATGAGCAGTTCTTC